Listed below are T cell receptor beta chains from one sample, sequenced in a study of CD8 T cells in ankylosing spondylitis. Via MiXCR, TCRdb re-called the 5' RACE reads, giving one row per CDR3 protein. The sample comprises more than 650,000 distinct CDR3 sequences, roughly 12% of which are singletons, and under 0.6% rests with the top ten. Sequences were obtained from blood, either unsorted or a sorted T cell fraction (not recorded which). These receptors were collected from a male donor with ankylosing spondylitis. CDR3s include the opening cysteine and the closing phenylalanine or tryptophan. D genes are given only for firm matches. Expanded clones get a size class; other rows say once, few or many, or leave the size out.

d_gene	v_gene	j_gene	abundance	CDR3aa	CDR3nt
.	TRBV6-2/TRBV6-3	TRBJ1-5	.	CASTTRDRDQPQHF	TGTGCCAGCACCACCCGGGACCGAGATCAGCCCCAGCATTTT
.	TRBV18	TRBJ1-1	.	CASSQGATGYTEAFF	TGTGCCAGCTCACAGGGAGCAACAGGGTACACTGAAGCTTTCTTT
TRBD2	TRBV10-3	TRBJ2-3	few	CAIRWGGGDTDTQYF	TGTGCCATCAGGTGGGGCGGGGGAGACACAGATACGCAGTATTTT
TRBD1	TRBV29-1	TRBJ2-7	many	CSAKGQGEFEQYF	TGCAGCGCGAAGGGACAGGGGGAGTTCGAGCAGTACTTC
.	TRBV12-3/TRBV12-4	TRBJ1-6	many	CASSPSWSYNSPLHF	TGTGCCAGCAGTCCATCCTGGTCCTATAATTCACCCCTCCACTTT
.	TRBV3-1	TRBJ2-1	once	CASSQEHRSVTYNEQFF	TGTGCCAGCAGCCAAGAACATCGTAGCGTGACCTACAATGAGCAGTTCTTC
.	TRBV5-8	TRBJ2-3	few	CASRFMGADTQYF	TGTGCCAGCAGATTCATGGGGGCAGATACGCAGTATTTT
.	TRBV6-2/TRBV6-3	TRBJ2-7	.	CASSYSTGLLYF	TGTGCCAGCAGTTATTCCACAGGCCTCTTGTACTTC
TRBD2	TRBV7-2	TRBJ2-3	.	CASSRTSITQYF	TGTGCCAGCAGCCGGACTAGCATTACGCAGTATTTT
.	TRBV19	TRBJ1-5	few	CASNTRGEQPQHF	TGTGCCAGTAACACCAGGGGAGAACAGCCCCAGCATTTT
.	TRBV4-2	TRBJ2-3	few	CASSDLRTDTQYF	TGTGCCAGCAGTGACCTACGAACAGATACGCAGTATTTT
.	TRBV3-1	TRBJ2-2	.	CASNRGSSTGELFF	TGTGCCAGCAATAGAGGCTCGAGCACCGGGGAGCTGTTTTTT
TRBD1	TRBV5-1	TRBJ2-7	few	CASGPGTGLSYEQYF	TGCGCCAGCGGTCCCGGGACAGGGCTTTCCTACGAGCAGTACTTC
.	TRBV7-9	TRBJ1-6	many	CASSLEYFGNSPLHF	TGTGCCAGCAGCTTAGAGTACTTTGGTAATTCACCCCTCCACTTT
.	TRBV7-2	TRBJ2-7	.	CASSPEVPGAGEQYF	TGTGCCAGCAGCCCAGAGGTTCCGGGGGCAGGGGAGCAGTACTTC
TRBD2	TRBV6-4	TRBJ2-3	.	CATTWDYRTDTQYF	TGTGCCACGACTTGGGACTATCGGACAGATACGCAGTATTTT
TRBD1	TRBV7-9	TRBJ1-1	.	CASSLEEDREAFF	TGTGCCAGCAGCTTAGAAGAGGACAGGGAAGCTTTCTTT
TRBD1	TRBV27	TRBJ1-1	.	CASSLQGGVSEAFF	TGTGCCAGCAGTTTGCAGGGGGGCGTTTCTGAAGCTTTCTTT
TRBD1	TRBV19	TRBJ1-5	few	CASSTRDRPFASQPQHF	TGTGCCAGTAGTACACGGGACAGGCCCTTTGCAAGTCAGCCCCAGCATTTT
TRBD1	TRBV3-1	TRBJ1-5	.	CASSLGTGEQPQHF	TGTGCCAGCAGCCTCGGCACAGGGGAACAGCCCCAGCATTTT
TRBD2	TRBV7-2	TRBJ2-1	few	CASSLTSGPPGDEQFF	TGTGCCAGCAGCTTGACTAGCGGGCCCCCAGGGGATGAGCAGTTCTTC
.	TRBV10-2	TRBJ1-2	.	CASRPSLAGRDGYTF	TGCGCCAGCAGACCCTCCCTCGCGGGGAGGGATGGCTACACCTTC
TRBD2	TRBV10-3	TRBJ2-1	few	CAISGPGLAGVGGEQFF	TGTGCCATCAGTGGGCCGGGACTAGCGGGAGTCGGGGGTGAGCAGTTCTTC
TRBD2	TRBV7-9	TRBJ2-2	.	CASSLGTSEPGELFF	TGTGCCAGCAGCTTAGGGACTAGCGAACCCGGGGAGCTGTTTTTT
TRBD1	TRBV7-9	TRBJ2-7	few	CASSWGRQGDEQYF	TGTGCCAGCAGCTGGGGGCGGCAGGGGGACGAGCAGTACTTC
.	TRBV20-1	TRBJ2-5	.	CSARDRQVRQETQYF	TGCAGTGCTAGAGACCGACAGGTTAGGCAAGAGACCCAGTACTTC
.	TRBV27	TRBJ1-2	few	CASSRDPRGSNYGYTF	TGTGCCAGCAGTAGAGACCCCAGGGGCAGTAACTATGGCTACACCTTC
.	TRBV7-8	TRBJ2-1	.	CASSSQGPRYNEQFF	TGTGCCAGCAGCTCCCAGGGACCAAGATACAATGAGCAGTTCTTC
TRBD2	TRBV6-6	TRBJ2-3	.	CASGRGDTQYF	TGTGCCAGCGGGAGGGGAGATACGCAGTATTTT
.	TRBV15	TRBJ1-5	.	CATSRTYQPQHF	TGTGCCACCAGCAGAACTTATCAGCCCCAGCATTTT
.	TRBV6-6	TRBJ1-6	few	CASTRQMNSPLHF	TGTGCCAGCACCCGACAGATGAATTCACCCCTCCACTTT
.	TRBV6-6	TRBJ1-2	.	CASTSRQERGYTF	TGTGCCAGCACCTCTAGGCAGGAGAGAGGCTACACCTTC
.	TRBV29-1	TRBJ1-5	many	CSVVSGVGNQPQHF	TGCAGCGTTGTGTCAGGGGTGGGAAATCAGCCCCAGCATTTT
TRBD1	TRBV29-1	TRBJ2-2	.	CSVRDRSTGELFF	TGCAGCGTAAGGGACAGATCCACCGGGGAGCTGTTTTTT
.	TRBV4-3	TRBJ2-1	many	CASSQENYNEQFF	TGCGCCAGCAGCCAGGAGAACTACAATGAGCAGTTCTTC
TRBD2	TRBV29-1	TRBJ2-1	many	CSVEDYSGSSYNEQFF	TGCAGCGTTGAAGATTATAGCGGGAGTTCCTACAATGAGCAGTTCTTC
TRBD1	TRBV5-1	TRBJ2-2	few	CASSLQGQGNTGELFF	TGCGCCAGCAGCTTGCAGGGACAGGGGAACACCGGGGAGCTGTTTTTT
.	TRBV20-1	TRBJ2-5	many	CSVPGESETQYF	TGCAGTGTCCCAGGGGAATCAGAGACCCAGTACTTC
TRBD1	TRBV29-1	TRBJ2-7	many	CSGGTEEQYF	TGCAGCGGAGGGACAGAGGAGCAGTACTTC
.	TRBV5-6	TRBJ2-5	.	CASSGWDGQNQYF	TGTGCCAGCAGCGGCTGGGACGGACAAAACCAGTACTTC
TRBD2	TRBV7-2	TRBJ2-5	few	CASSRVAGETQYF	TGTGCCAGCAGCCGAGTAGCGGGGGAGACCCAGTACTTC
TRBD1	TRBV12-3/TRBV12-4	TRBJ1-2	.	CASSFHKGAEGYTF	TGTGCCAGCAGTTTCCACAAGGGGGCGGAGGGCTACACCTTC
.	TRBV3-1	TRBJ2-5	.	CASSLKGGGAAETQYF	TGTGCCAGCAGCCTAAAAGGAGGGGGGGCTGCAGAGACCCAGTACTTC
TRBD2	TRBV11-3	TRBJ2-3	.	CASSPGGVVTDTQYF	TGTGCCAGCAGCCCTGGGGGGGTGGTTACAGATACGCAGTATTTT
TRBD1	TRBV20-1	TRBJ1-1	.	CSAKGGTGGYEAFF	TGCAGTGCTAAAGGGGGGACAGGGGGGTATGAAGCTTTCTTT